This T cell receptor beta chain was recorded in a study of cytomegalovirus exposure and HLA in healthy donors. The wider study: Earlier work reported 95 million to 130 million unique TCR beta sequences from about 180 million T cells. General study results and limits: Over 150 TCR beta chains were listed as cytomegalovirus-associated. Analysis was carried out at a later point, and it linked a missense DCLRE1C variant to TCR beta V- and J-gene trimming.

V was shortened by 6 bases and J by 3 bases, with 16 bases between the two germline ends. CDR1 and CDR2 from the germline V gene are MRHNA and SNTAGT. This CDR3 region has 15 residues. As to this clone: Its antigen is as yet unknown.

Vbeta (60) and Jbeta (13) primers were used in the PCR. Only in-frame clones appear in the TCRdb table, and some are missing; sequencing was by immunoSEQ multiplex PCR. The table has more than 95,000 clones, over 60% seen once. The sample was PBMCs. The source is a female donor in good health and CMV-seronegative. The genes are TRBV6-4 and TRBJ2-3, with D possibly being TRBD1 (6 bases). The CDR3, as DNA: TGTGCCAGCAGCACCGGGACAACGGATACAGATACGCAGTATTTT. Residues: CASSTGTTDTDTQYF.